This TCR beta chain was obtained from a study of blood T cell repertoires in COVID-19. Across the study: Collection of acute and convalescent COVID-19 samples took place in the United States, Italy and Spain.

Adults between roughly 18 and 89 years of age took part from 20 to 25 US areas. Participant reports of clinical history set cohort assignment. Clones were read by immunoSEQ multiplex PCR, and TCRdb kept only the in-frame ones, dropping some. The sample shows around 180,000 clones, more than 70% of them seen only once. The TCR comes from a woman aged 25 to 39 who had recovered from COVID-19. Sample: PBMCs or T cells enriched from blood (not recorded which).

This chain's CDR3 is CASSLAGQGWFF. CDR3 DNA: TGCGCCAGCAGCTTGGCCGGACAGGGGTGGTTCTTC. The chain links TRBV5-1 to TRBJ2-1, with 9 bases matching TRBD1. Germline V gene lookup returns CDR1 SGHRS and CDR2 YFSETQ. V shed 0 bases, J shed 15 bases, and the junction held 4 bases outside the gene matches. CDR3 length: 12 amino acids. Full variable domain (missing parts from reference TRBV5-1 and TRBJ2-1): KAGVTQTPRYLIKTRGQQVTLSCSPISGHRSVSWYQQTPGQGLQFLFEYFSETQRNKGNFPGRFSGRQFSNSRSEMNVSTLELGDSALYLCASSLAGQGWFFGPGTRLTVL.